This T cell receptor (beta chain) was captured in a study of T cell responses to AZD1222 COVID-19 vaccine (dated by TCRdb to the early 2020s). About the investigation overall: AZD1222 recipients with second doses at about 4 weeks or about 12 weeks were pooled, because spike-specific TCR depth and breadth did not differ between schedules. A total of 233 trial participants underwent TCR sequencing, of whom roughly 210 received two doses of AZD1222 and some 26 received two doses of the MenACWY control vaccine. Trial participants were enrolled by age into subgroups of 18-55, 56-69 and 70-plus years, and around 140, 26 and 57 TCR-sequenced participants, respectively, were included in these subgroups. Summary of the overall study and its limitations: Most participants were white British and females outnumbered males, and the authors suggested that clonal diversity may have been underestimated. Because no samples from the day 14 peak response were available, repertoires could be characterized only after the peak T cell response. Epitopes outside the regions mutated in the B.1.351 and B.1.1.7 variants were reportedly recognized by nearly half of the unique spike-specific TCRs. The 56-69-year group was small, and its depth increase did not reach significance, likely because of low power. The whole spike protein was spanned by vaccine-associated CD4 TCRs, and dominant responses were seen in regions 160-218 and 743-854. Conclusions about previously exposed vaccinees are limited because only a handful of AZD1222 recipients were SARS-CoV-2 seropositive at baseline. After two AZD1222 doses, both the breadth and the depth of spike-specific TCRs were significantly higher than at day 0 and than in MenACWY recipients.

Trimming at the junction amounts to 1 base on V and 7 bases on J, and the germline ends lie 11 bases apart. Including cysteine and phenylalanine, the CDR3 has 14 amino acids. The read is trimmed to its CDR3 DNA, 42 bases read in frame from base 1. Based on the germline V gene, the CDR1 and CDR2 sequences are SGHTA and FQGNSA. The CDR3 regions of human TCRbeta chains were analyzed by immunosequencing. Processing in the source paper ran as follows. Repertoire TCRs were matched against a reference library of SARS-CoV-2-specific TCRs generated with the MIRA antigen-specificity platform. Breadth meant the fraction of unique TCRs that were SARS-CoV-2-associated, whereas depth meant the fraction of total T cells that were SARS-CoV-2-associated. Using the MIRA data, each spike-specific TCR was mapped to the spike region that the TCR reacts to and placed in a CD4 or CD8 class. Log10-transformed breadth and depth values were compared by one-way ANOVA with Sidak's multiple comparisons tests. Held by TCRdb, this immuneACCESS table contains in-frame sequences only and omits some clones. Under half of the omission traces to an unresolved V gene where checked; the cause of the rest is unknown. V, J and clone size were drawn from that table, and D and trimming were deduced from the DNA. The sample data list about 150,000 clones, and about 87% of these were observed just once. Of the sample, over 13% is held by the ten largest clones.

On this clone itself: The antigen it binds to is not known. No base-level quality is on record; no much larger clone is a single base apart.

What the time point label conveys for this sample: baseline before first vaccination. Vaccinee samples came from UK trials COV001 and COV002, including a single-blind randomized controlled phase 2/3 trial of AZD1222 (ChAdOx1 nCoV-19) in healthy adults. Trial participant PBMC samples were collected at day 0 and day 28 after the second dose for TCRbeta chain sequencing. The chain was built from TRBV7-2 and TRBJ1-5; tentative D gene TRBD1, with 5 bases matching. Sequencing used peripheral blood, obtained on day 0 of AZD1222 vaccination. The origin of this receptor is an adult in good health. The CDR3 reads as follows: CASSLVEGAQPQHF. At the DNA level, the sequence is TGTGCCAGCAGCTTAGTCGAAGGGGCCCAGCCCCAGCATTTT.